This is a list of T cell receptor beta chains from one sample in a study of CD4 and CD8 cells across lung adenocarcinoma regions. TCRdb analysed the PCR reads with MiXCR anew, one entry per CDR3 protein. Seen here are almost 7,000 distinct CDR3 sequences, roughly half observed once, and the top ten hold around 43%. The sequencing sample was made of CD8+ T cells from the center of a lung tumor. All receptors come from a male donor with lung adenocarcinoma. The CD4 and CD8 labels of this study may be unreliable. Each CDR3 is given with its conserved first and last residue. A D gene is named only where the DNA matches it firmly. Clone sizes are given selectively: once, few, many, or a class where the clone is expanded.

d_gene: .
v_gene: TRBV6-1
j_gene: TRBJ2-5
abundance: .
CDR3nt: TGTGCCAGCACCGAACTCCCCTCACCCCTCCACTTC
CDR3aa: CASTELPSPLHF

d_gene: .
v_gene: TRBV12-3/TRBV12-4
j_gene: TRBJ2-3
abundance: once
CDR3nt: TGTGCCAGGAGCTTCCGGGCTGCTAGCACCGGGGAGCAGTATTTT
CDR3aa: CARSFRAASTGEQYF

d_gene: .
v_gene: TRBV27
j_gene: TRBJ2-1
abundance: .
CDR3nt: TGTGCCAGCAGTGGCCTCGGAGCGGGTATTCACAATGAGCAGTTCTTC
CDR3aa: CASSGLGAGIHNEQFF

d_gene: TRBD1
v_gene: TRBV7-7
j_gene: TRBJ2-5
abundance: medium-sized
CDR3nt: TGTGCTAGCAGCTTTGACAGGGGTAGCGAGACCCAGTACTTC
CDR3aa: CASSFDRGSETQYF

d_gene: TRBD2
v_gene: TRBV6-1
j_gene: TRBJ2-5
abundance: .
CDR3nt: TGTGCCAGCAGTGTGGATTCCGGGGGGAGTGACACAGATACGCAGTACTTT
CDR3aa: CASSVDSGGSDTDTQYF

d_gene: TRBD2
v_gene: TRBV6-1
j_gene: TRBJ2-2
abundance: .
CDR3nt: TGTGCCAGCAGTCGAGCGGGAAGGAACACCGGTGAGCAGTTTTTT
CDR3aa: CASSRAGRNTGEQFF

d_gene: TRBD1
v_gene: TRBV5-1
j_gene: TRBJ1-1
abundance: .
CDR3nt: TGCGCCAGCAGCTTGGCAGGGGGCTACACTGAAGCTTTCTTT
CDR3aa: CASSLAGGYTEAFF

d_gene: .
v_gene: TRBV6-1
j_gene: TRBJ1-5
abundance: once
CDR3nt: TGTGCCAGCACGTACGACGCCTATGGCAATCAGCCCCAGCATTTT
CDR3aa: CASTYDAYGNQPQHF

d_gene: .
v_gene: TRBV6-1
j_gene: TRBJ2-7
abundance: medium-sized
CDR3nt: TGTGCCAGCAGTGAAGCGCAGGGTTTAAACTACGAGCAGTACTTC
CDR3aa: CASSEAQGLNYEQYF

d_gene: .
v_gene: TRBV10-1
j_gene: TRBJ2-3
abundance: .
CDR3nt: TGCGCGAGGCTCGGGGGCCAGAACCAAGATACCCAGTACTTT
CDR3aa: CARLGGQNQDTQYF

d_gene: .
v_gene: TRBV6-1
j_gene: TRBJ2-2
abundance: .
CDR3nt: TGTGCCAGCAGTGAAAATAGTGTGAGCACCGGTGAGCTGTTTTTT
CDR3aa: CASSENSVSTGELFF

d_gene: .
v_gene: TRBV6-1
j_gene: TRBJ2-7
abundance: .
CDR3nt: TGTGCCAGCAGGGTATCTGTCCCATACGAGCAGTACTTC
CDR3aa: CASRVSVPYEQYF

d_gene: .
v_gene: TRBV6-1
j_gene: TRBJ1-2
abundance: few
CDR3nt: TGTGCCAGCACTCCCATGACAACTTATGGCTACACCTTC
CDR3aa: CASTPMTTYGYTF

d_gene: .
v_gene: TRBV6-5
j_gene: TRBJ2-2
abundance: .
CDR3nt: TGTGCCAGCAGTTACAAGGGAGCCGGGGAGCTGTTTTTT
CDR3aa: CASSYKGAGELFF

d_gene: TRBD2
v_gene: TRBV6-1
j_gene: TRBJ2-1
abundance: .
CDR3nt: TGTGCCAGCAGACAAGGGCTAGCGGCTGTTAGCTACAATGCGCAGTTCTTC
CDR3aa: CASRQGLAAVSYNAQFF

d_gene: .
v_gene: TRBV6-1
j_gene: TRBJ2-1
abundance: .
CDR3nt: TGTGCCAGCAGCTCAGCAGGGTTGAACTACGATGAGCAGTTTTTT
CDR3aa: CASSSAGLNYDEQFF

d_gene: .
v_gene: TRBV6-1
j_gene: TRBJ2-3
abundance: medium-sized
CDR3nt: TGTGCCAGCAGGGAGGGGGCAGATACGCAGTATTTT
CDR3aa: CASREGADTQYF

d_gene: TRBD2
v_gene: TRBV24-1
j_gene: TRBJ2-5
abundance: few
CDR3nt: TGTGCCACCAGTGGTGGGACTAGCGGGGAGACCCAGTACTTC
CDR3aa: CATSGGTSGETQYF

d_gene: .
v_gene: TRBV10-2
j_gene: TRBJ1-1
abundance: .
CDR3nt: TGCGCCAGCAGTCTCGACGGTAACACTGAAGCTTTCTTT
CDR3aa: CASSLDGNTEAFF

d_gene: TRBD1
v_gene: TRBV10-3
j_gene: TRBJ1-1
abundance: .
CDR3nt: TGTGCCATCAGAACAGGGGGCGCGGGGAACACTGAAGCTTTCTTT
CDR3aa: CAIRTGGAGNTEAFF

d_gene: TRBD2
v_gene: TRBV10-1
j_gene: TRBJ2-1
abundance: few
CDR3nt: TGCGCCAGCAGGGAGAGGGCGGAGGGAGGGCCTCGGAATGAGCAGTTCTTC
CDR3aa: CASRERAEGGPRNEQFF

d_gene: .
v_gene: TRBV6-1
j_gene: TRBJ1-2
abundance: few
CDR3nt: TGTGCCAGCAGCCAAGGATCATATAACTATGGCTACACCTTC
CDR3aa: CASSQGSYNYGYTF

d_gene: TRBD1
v_gene: TRBV12-3/TRBV12-4
j_gene: TRBJ1-2
abundance: .
CDR3nt: TGTGCCAGCAGTGCAATAGACAGGGGTAACTATGGCTACACCTTC
CDR3aa: CASSAIDRGNYGYTF

d_gene: .
v_gene: TRBV6-1
j_gene: TRBJ2-6
abundance: .
CDR3nt: TGTGCCAGCACCGGGATAGGGGTTCGTCCTTGCTCCTACGTGCAGTCCTTC
CDR3aa: CASTGIGVRPCSYVQSF

d_gene: .
v_gene: TRBV6-5
j_gene: TRBJ2-3
abundance: .
CDR3nt: TGTGCCAGCAGTTCCCCGACTAGAGCAGATACGCAGTATTTT
CDR3aa: CASSSPTRADTQYF

d_gene: TRBD2
v_gene: TRBV19
j_gene: TRBJ2-1
abundance: few
CDR3nt: TGTGCCAGTAGTACCGGGACTAGCGGGGCGCAGTTCTTC
CDR3aa: CASSTGTSGAQFF

d_gene: TRBD1
v_gene: TRBV6-1
j_gene: TRBJ2-2
abundance: .
CDR3nt: TGTGCCAGCAGTGAACGGGCTCGGAGCACAGGGGCGCTGTATTTT
CDR3aa: CASSERARSTGALYF